Detailed here is one T cell receptor (beta chain). Its antigen is currently unknown. This record comes from a study of cytomegalovirus exposure and HLA in healthy donors. J was trimmed by 8 bases and V by 3 bases; bases with no gene match: 9. Germline CDR1 and CDR2: GTSNPN and SVGIG (reference sequence). The CDR3 sequence is 15 residues long. Study results and caveats: Accurate prediction of most subjects' HLA-A and HLA-B alleles from TCR beta sequences was reported.

The PCR used 60 Vbeta and 13 Jbeta primers. Authors' processing steps: Unique TCR beta chains numbered about 79 million in a later analysis, with roughly 10 million shared. Only in-frame clones appear in the TCRdb table, and some are missing; sequencing was by immunoSEQ multiplex PCR. V, J and clone size are taken as reported in that table, and D and trimming were inferred from the DNA itself. The sample comprises some 130,000 clones, about 80% of which are singletons, and over 1% rests with the top ten. Sequenced sample: PBMCs. The sequence came from a male donor in good health and CMV-seropositive. The V call is TRBV30, the J call TRBJ2-1, with TRBD1 identical over 11 bases. For the CDR3, the DNA is TGTGCCTGGAGCCCCGGGACAGGGGGTGAGGATGAGCAGTTCTTC. Amino acids: CAWSPGTGGEDEQFF.